The 27 T cell receptor beta chains in this list originate from one sample, sequenced in a study of response to subunit inactivated influenza vaccine. TCRdb analysed the RT-PCR reads with MiXCR anew, one entry per CDR3 protein. The table lists 540,000 or so distinct CDR3 sequences, 10% to 15% of them singletons. The sample consisted of PBMCs from blood, taken 45 days after vaccination. All receptors derive from a man aged 50 to 60 who received an inactivated influenza vaccine.

The sample holds a few counts of this clonotype. For the CDR3, the DNA is TGTGCCAGCCGGAACAGGGCGAACACTGAAGCTTTCTTT. The encoded protein is CASRNRANTEAFF. The chain has TRBV25-1 and TRBJ1-1, with D tentatively TRBD1 (6 bases). The CDR3 runs to 13 residues. Germline loops: CDR1 MGHDK, CDR2 SYGVNS. Trimming stripped 8 bases from V and 1 base from J, with 11 bases between.

Only one count was recorded for this clonotype. The genes are TRBV6-1 and TRBJ2-6; possibly TRBD2 for D (5 bases). V was shortened by 6 bases and J by 4 bases, with 16 bases between the two germline ends. The CDR3 runs to 16 residues. Germline CDR1 MNHNS, CDR2 SASEGT. CDR3 nucleotide sequence: TGTGCCAGCAGCGTTACGTCGGGGTACGGGGCCAACGTCCTGACTTTC. Translating it yields CASSVTSGYGANVLTF.

Ten or more counts support this clonotype. The V and J genes are TRBV10-3 and TRBJ1-2; no definite D call. CDR1 ENHRY and CDR2 SYGVKD come from the germline V gene. CDR3 length: 13 residues. Trimming took off 8 bases at V and 0 bases at J, with 10 bases between the two ends. The CDR3 nucleotides read TGTGCCATCGGAGGGAGGACTAACTATGGCTACACCTTC. Its translation: CAIGGRTNYGYTF.

The chain uses TRBV6-5 and TRBJ1-4; D is undetermined. V shed 0 bases and J shed 5 bases, with 7 bases lying between them. Germline assignment: CDR1 MNHEY and CDR2 SVGAGI. CDR3 size: 14 residues. The chain's CDR3 is CASSYSGENEKLFF. CDR3 coding DNA: TGTGCCAGCAGTTACTCGGGAGAGAATGAAAAACTGTTTTTT.

This clonotype was counted between two and nine times. The V and J genes are TRBV27 and TRBJ2-3; D possibly corresponds to TRBD1 (5 bases). The length of the CDR3 is 14 residues. The germline V gene encodes CDR1 MNHEY and CDR2 SMNVEV (reference sequence). V was trimmed by 3 bases and J by 4 bases, leaving 11 bases between them. The CDR3 loop is CASSFAGRSDTQYF. For the CDR3, the DNA is TGTGCCAGCAGTTTTGCAGGGCGGTCAGATACGCAGTATTTT.

This clonotype showed up many times. CDR3 in amino acids: CSVTLAGGHSTDTQYF. CDR3 DNA sequence: TGCAGCGTAACACTAGCGGGAGGCCACAGCACAGATACGCAGTATTTT. The chain has TRBV29-1 and TRBJ2-3; 12 positions agree with TRBD2. The trim removed 6 bases at V and 0 bases at J, leaving 7 bases unmatched. CDR3 size: 16 residues. CDR1 and CDR2 from the germline V gene are SQVTM and ANQGSEA.

The chain joins TRBV7-6 to TRBJ2-1; TRBD1 agrees at 8 bases. CDR1 is SGHVS, CDR2 FNYEAQ, per germline. CDR3 length: 15 amino acids. The J segment lost 4 bases and the V segment lost 5 bases, leaving 7 bases of the junction unmatched. The CDR3 DNA sequence: TGTGCCAGCAGCGTAGACACAGGGGGGTACAATGAGCAGTTCTTC. Amino acid sequence: CASSVDTGGYNEQFF.

The chain employs TRBV7-2 and TRBJ2-3, with no clear D. Trimming removed 5 bases at V and 6 bases at J, with 9 bases between. CDR1 SGHTA and CDR2 FQGNSA come from the germline V gene. CDR3 length: 12 residues. The CDR3 loop reads CASSQHRDTQYF. For the CDR3, the DNA is TGTGCCAGCAGCCAACACCGGGATACGCAGTATTTT.

This clonotype was found a few times. The V gene is TRBV28, the J gene TRBJ2-7; weak D call: TRBD2 (6 bases). The CDR3 loop spans 14 amino acids. The germline gives CDR1 MDHEN, CDR2 SYDVKM. Deletions cut 5 bases from V and 0 bases from J, with 11 bases between. CDR3 region: CASSHGTFSYEQYF. The CDR3 DNA reads as TGTGCCAGCAGTCACGGGACTTTCTCCTACGAGCAGTACTTC.

This clonotype has only a few counts. The gene calls are TRBV6-2 or TRBV6-3 and TRBJ2-1; no definite D call. The germline V gene has CDR1 MNHEY and CDR2 SVGEGT. The V end lost 2 bases, the J end lost 4 bases, and 9 bases lay between the germline ends. This CDR3 is 14 amino acids long. The CDR3 bases are TGTGCCAGCAGTTACATTATACAGTACAATGAGCAGTTCTTC. This codes for CASSYIIQYNEQFF.

This clonotype has a handful of counts. The gene calls are TRBV18 and TRBJ1-5; 8 positions agree with TRBD1. The germline V gene encodes CDR1 KGHSH and CDR2 LQKENI. The V and J ends lost 8 bases and 5 bases, in that order; junction bases with no gene match: 5. The CDR3 contains 13 residues. Here the CDR3 reads CASDRTGYQPQHF. CDR3 DNA sequence: TGTGCCAGCGACCGGACAGGGTATCAGCCCCAGCATTTT.

The chain carries TRBV7-9 and TRBJ1-1; possible D gene TRBD1, 5 bases. The V gene lost 3 bases and the J gene lost 1 base, with 9 bases spanning the gap. This CDR3 has 14 amino acids. Per germline, CDR1 SEHNR and CDR2 FQNEAQ (reference sequence). The CDR3 DNA reads TGTGCCAGCAGCTTCAGGGCCGGGAACACTGAAGCTTTCTTT. It translates to CASSFRAGNTEAFF.

The rearrangement links TRBV4-1 to TRBJ2-3; 7 bases are shared with TRBD2. The CDR3 length is 16 residues. CDR1 and CDR2 from the germline V gene are MGHRA and YSYEKL. With V trimmed by 1 base and J by 4 bases, 8 bases remained unmatched. CDR3 region: CASSQVGGRRADTQYF. The CDR3 bases are TGCGCCAGCAGCCAAGTGGGCGGGAGAAGGGCAGATACGCAGTATTTT.

This clonotype has just a few counts. This chain joins TRBV5-1 and TRBJ2-5; D gene ambiguous. Germline values: CDR1 SGHRS, CDR2 YFSETQ. Trimming left V 4 bases short and J 5 bases short, with 12 bases between. This CDR3 has 13 amino acids. This CDR3 is CASSPRATETQYF. The CDR3 DNA reads as TGCGCCAGCAGCCCCCGAGCGACGGAGACCCAGTACTTC.

This clonotype was observed many times. The chain joins TRBV24-1 to TRBJ2-1; D may match TRBD1 or TRBD2 (7 bases each). Trimming took 7 bases from V and 10 from J, leaving 16 bases between them. This CDR3 region has 13 residues. In germline, CDR1 is KGHDR, CDR2 SFDVKD. The CDR3 sequence is CATSDPGGEEQFF. The DNA of the CDR3 is TGTGCCACCAGCGATCCAGGGGGGGAGGAGCAGTTCTTC.

This clonotype showed up many times. One end of the junction does not line up with germline, which may come from a read error. The chain joins TRBV12-3 or TRBV12-4 to TRBJ2-3; TRBD2 matches 7 bases. The CDR3 has 13 residues. The CDR3 loop reads CASRLAGTDTQYF. The CDR3 DNA follows: TGTGCCAGCAGGTTAGCGGGTACAGATACGCAGTATTTT.

The chain uses TRBV6-2 or TRBV6-3 and TRBJ1-6; TRBD1 aligns across 8 bases. Germline CDR1 MNHEY, CDR2 SVGEGT. The V segment lost 2 bases and the J segment 10 bases; nucleotides outside the gene matches: 10. The CDR3 runs 16 residues. For the CDR3, the DNA is TGTGCCAGCAGTTACCTCCGGACAGGGTTTAACTCACCCCTCCACTTT. It translates to CASSYLRTGFNSPLHF.

This clonotype has just a few counts. The gene calls are TRBV29-1 and TRBJ1-1, with D tentatively TRBD1 (5 bases). Between the trimmed V and J ends, which lost 3 bases and 5 bases, there was a span of 13 bases. There are 13 residues in the CDR3. Germline assignment: CDR1 SQVTM and CDR2 ANQGSEA. The CDR3 reads CSVETGRVTEAFF. In nucleotides, the CDR3 is TGCAGCGTTGAGACCGGCAGGGTTACTGAAGCTTTCTTT.

This clonotype came up a few times. This rearrangement joins TRBV6-5 to TRBJ2-3; 8 bases line up with TRBD2. The V segment lost 0 bases and the J segment 5 bases; nucleotides outside the gene matches: 7. The germline CDR1 and CDR2 sequences are MNHEY and SVGAGI. The CDR3 covers 16 residues. The CDR3 region has the DNA TGTGCCAGCAGTTACTCATATAGCGGGAAAGGAGATACGCAGTATTTT. Translated: CASSYSYSGKGDTQYF.

This clonotype has just a few counts. Germline is not matched at one junction end, which may reflect a read error. The chain recombines TRBV20-1 with TRBJ2-7; 11 bases align to TRBD2. This CDR3 is 16 amino acids long. Germline lookup yields CDR1 DFQATT and CDR2 SNEGSKA (reference sequence). CDR3 residues: CSARGPGLAVSYEQYF. CDR3 DNA: TGCAGTGCCAGAGGACCGGGACTAGCGGTCTCCTACGAGCAGTACTTC.

The V call is TRBV20-1, the J call TRBJ2-5; tentatively, D is TRBD1 or TRBD2 (5 bases each). Deletions cut 7 bases from V and 3 bases from J, with 18 bases between. Germline V gene lookup returns CDR1 DFQATT and CDR2 SNEGSKA (reference sequence). This CDR3 has 14 residues. The DNA of the CDR3 is TGCAGTGTGGGCCGGGGCACTACCGAAGAGACCCAGTACTTC. Translation: CSVGRGTTEETQYF.

In this sample, this clonotype turned up a few times. J is TRBJ2-7 and V is TRBV20-1; no clear D. Germline-derived CDR1 and CDR2 are DFQATT and SNEGSKA (reference sequence). V lost 0 bases and J 2 bases, leaving 20 bases between the germline ends. CDR3 length: 17 residues. CDR3 amino acids: CSARDPGYSDRTYEQYF. The CDR3 region has the DNA TGCAGTGCTAGAGATCCCGGGTACAGCGATCGAACCTACGAGCAGTACTTC.

This sequence joins TRBV6-5 and TRBJ1-1; D unclear. The V gene's germline CDR1 is MNHEY and CDR2 SVGAGI. V was trimmed by 2 bases and J by 2 bases, leaving 9 bases between them. This CDR3 spans 14 amino acids. CDR3 in amino acids: CASSYVKGNTEAFF. For the CDR3, the DNA is TGTGCCAGCAGTTACGTTAAGGGTAACACTGAAGCTTTCTTT.

The chain carries TRBV20-1 and TRBJ2-5; possibly TRBD2 for D (5 bases). The CDR3 has 15 residues. V lost 0 bases to trimming and J lost 0 bases, with 11 bases between them. The germline gives CDR1 DFQATT, CDR2 SNEGSKA (reference sequence). CDR3 nucleotide sequence: TGCAGTGCTAGAGACCCAAGAGGGAACCAAGAGACCCAGTACTTC. Translation: CSARDPRGNQETQYF.

This clonotype has a single count. The junction does not match germline at one end; this may be a read error. The V gene is TRBV5-1, the J gene TRBJ1-3; possible D gene TRBD1, 5 bases. CDR3 size: 15 residues. Germline assignment: CDR1 SGHRS and CDR2 YFSETQ. CDR3 sequence (DNA): TGTGCCAGCAGCTTGGCCGGACATTCCGGAAACACCATATATTTT. Translating gives CASSLAGHSGNTIYF.

This clonotype has a count of ten or more. This sequence joins TRBV12-3 or TRBV12-4 and TRBJ2-2, with D unresolved. V lost 6 bases and J lost 3, with 2 bases in between. The CDR3 is 11 residues long. The CDR3 nucleotides are TGTGCCAGCAGGTACACCGGGGAGCTGTTTTTT. This translates into CASRYTGELFF.

The gene calls are TRBV9 and TRBJ1-6; D may be TRBD1 (5 bases). Between the trimmed V and J ends, which lost 3 bases and 9 bases, there was a span of 16 bases. The germline gives CDR1 SGDLS, CDR2 YYNGEE. The CDR3 loop spans 15 amino acids. For the CDR3, the DNA is TGTGCCAGCAGCGCACTGGGGGAGGAAGGTTCACCCCTCCACTTT. It codes for CASSALGEEGSPLHF.